This TCR beta chain was captured in a study of shared clonotypes between healthy human individuals. General study findings and limits: Naive subsets generally had larger estimated richness than memory subsets.

Data came from immunoSEQ multiplex PCR; TCRdb stores just in-frame clones and leaves some out. The table lists over a million clones, roughly 96% of them singletons. Looked up from germline, CDR1 is MNHNS and CDR2 is SASEGT. The CDR3 loop spans 15 amino acids. Trimming took 0 bases from V and 0 from J, leaving 9 bases between them. As concerns this clone: Its specificity is unknown.

This sequence originates from a man under 40 in good health. Material: naive CD4+ T cells sorted from blood. Subset in this sample: CD45RA+ positively selected. V usage is TRBV6-1 and J usage is TRBJ2-7; D not resolved. The CDR3 sequence is CASSEADESSYEQYF. CDR3 DNA: TGTGCCAGCAGTGAAGCTGACGAAAGCTCCTACGAGCAGTACTTC.